This entry features one TCR beta chain sequence. The method was immunoSEQ multiplex PCR; TCRdb's version includes in-frame clones alone and lacks a portion of them. The table includes a few hundred thousand clones, roughly 89% detected once. This specimen comes from a study of blood T cell repertoires in COVID-19. Participants were aged about 18 to 100 years from more than 20 US areas. Sequencing input: PBMCs or T cells enriched from blood (not recorded which). The sequence was collected from a woman in her 30s who had recovered from COVID-19.

Here the CDR3 DNA reads TGTGCCAGTAGTATGTGGATCGAGACGGGACTAGCGGCCTCGGGCCGCGAGCAGTACTTC. It yields the protein CASSMWIETGLAASGREQYF. The chain combines TRBV19 with TRBJ2-7; 11 bases line up with TRBD2. The CDR3 sequence is 20 residues long. Germline V gene lookup returns CDR1 LNHDA and CDR2 SQIVND (reference sequence). With 3 bases clipped from V and 6 bases from J, the junction kept 22 bases outside the gene matches.